This T cell receptor (beta chain) comes out of a study of blood T cell repertoires in COVID-19. The wider study: T cells, B-cell-depleted T cells, or PBMCs supplied cDNA or gDNA.

Germline V CDR1 and CDR2: SGHNT, YYREEE (reference sequence). The J segment lost 4 bases and the V segment lost 4 bases, leaving 9 bases of the junction unmatched. This CDR3 comprises 15 residues. The authors' processing: From reference gene primer amplification, estimates of nucleated cell counts were derived. Clones were read by immunoSEQ multiplex PCR, and TCRdb kept only the in-frame ones, dropping some. That table gives V, J and clone size, and the DNA gave D and trimming. The repertoire holds roughly 230,000 clones, with 89% as singletons. This clone turned up a few times. The sequenced material came from peripheral blood. The chain links TRBV5-4 to TRBJ2-5; TRBD2 matches 8 bases. The sequence was obtained from a woman between 35 and 50 years old who had recovered from COVID-19. Written as DNA, the CDR3 is TGTGCCAGCAGCGGGGGTCTAGCGGGTATAGAGACCCAGTACTTC. This translates into CASSGGLAGIETQYF.